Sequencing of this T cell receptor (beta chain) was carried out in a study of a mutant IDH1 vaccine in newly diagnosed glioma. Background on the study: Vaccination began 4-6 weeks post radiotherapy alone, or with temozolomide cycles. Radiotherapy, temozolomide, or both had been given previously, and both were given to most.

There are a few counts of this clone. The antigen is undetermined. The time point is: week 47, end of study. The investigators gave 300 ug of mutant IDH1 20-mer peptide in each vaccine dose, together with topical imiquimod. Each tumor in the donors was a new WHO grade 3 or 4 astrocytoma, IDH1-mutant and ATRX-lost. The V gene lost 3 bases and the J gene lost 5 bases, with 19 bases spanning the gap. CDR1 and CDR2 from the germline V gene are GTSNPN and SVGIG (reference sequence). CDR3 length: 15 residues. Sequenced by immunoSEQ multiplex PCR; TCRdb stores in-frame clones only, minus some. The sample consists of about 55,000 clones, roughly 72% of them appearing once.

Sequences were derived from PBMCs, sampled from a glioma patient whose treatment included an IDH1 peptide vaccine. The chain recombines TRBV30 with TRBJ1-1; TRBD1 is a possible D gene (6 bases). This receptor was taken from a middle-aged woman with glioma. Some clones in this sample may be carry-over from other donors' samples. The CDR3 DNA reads TGTGCCTGGAGACAGGGCGGCGTTCGGTGGACTGAAGCTTTCTTT. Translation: CAWRQGGVRWTEAFF.